This T cell receptor (beta chain) was identified during a study of blood T cell repertoires in COVID-19. Study-level background: Spain, Italy and the United States supplied samples that represented acute and convalescent COVID-19. PBMCs, B-cell-depleted T cells, or T cells provided the cDNA or gDNA that made up the material.

This clone was recorded a few times. Germline V gene sequence: CDR1 SQVTM, CDR2 ANQGSEA. Trimming took off 5 bases at V and 1 base at J, with 11 bases between the two ends. The CDR3 runs to 13 residues. Source study methods: Reference gene primers were amplified, and this amplification served to estimate nucleated cell counts. Profiled with immunoSEQ multiplex PCR; TCRdb holds only in-frame clones, not every one. That table furnishes V, J and clone size, whereas the DNA furnished D and trimming. This sample has around 300,000 clones, with around 86% found just once. This sequence was found in a woman in her twenties or thirties with active or convalescent COVID-19. The chain carries TRBV29-1 and TRBJ1-1; weak D call: TRBD1 (6 bases). Sequenced input: peripheral blood. The CDR3 reads CSVQQGWNTEAFF. The CDR3, as DNA: TGCAGCGTTCAACAGGGCTGGAACACTGAAGCTTTCTTT.